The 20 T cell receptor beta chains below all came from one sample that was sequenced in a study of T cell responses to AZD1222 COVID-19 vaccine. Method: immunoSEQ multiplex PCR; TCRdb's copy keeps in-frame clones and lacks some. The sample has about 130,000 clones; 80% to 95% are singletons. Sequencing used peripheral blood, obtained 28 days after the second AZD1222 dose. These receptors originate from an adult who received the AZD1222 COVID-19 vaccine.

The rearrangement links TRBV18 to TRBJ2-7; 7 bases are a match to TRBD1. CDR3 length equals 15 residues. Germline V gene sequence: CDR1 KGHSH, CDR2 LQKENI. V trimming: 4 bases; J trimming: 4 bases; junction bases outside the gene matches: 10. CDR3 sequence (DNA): TGTGCCAGCTCACAGACAGGGTCAGGGTTATACGAGCAGTACTTC. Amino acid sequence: CASSQTGSGLYEQYF.

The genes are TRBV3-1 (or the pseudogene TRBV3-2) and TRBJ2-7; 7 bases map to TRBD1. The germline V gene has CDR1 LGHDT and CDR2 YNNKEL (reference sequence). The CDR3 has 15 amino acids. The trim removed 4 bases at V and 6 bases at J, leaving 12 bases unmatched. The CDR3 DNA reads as TGTGCCAGCAGCCTCAAAACTACAGGGGTGGGCGAGCAGTACTTC. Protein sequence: CASSLKTTGVGEQYF.

The CDR3 is CASSQEGGAEAFF. Written as DNA, the CDR3 is TGTGCCAGCAGCCAAGAAGGCGGGGCTGAAGCTTTCTTT. The J gene is TRBJ1-1, the V gene TRBV3-1 (or the pseudogene TRBV3-2); D unclear. Trimming removed 0 bases at V and 6 bases at J, with 8 bases between. Germline CDR1 and CDR2: LGHDT and YNNKEL (reference sequence). The CDR3 is 13 amino acids.

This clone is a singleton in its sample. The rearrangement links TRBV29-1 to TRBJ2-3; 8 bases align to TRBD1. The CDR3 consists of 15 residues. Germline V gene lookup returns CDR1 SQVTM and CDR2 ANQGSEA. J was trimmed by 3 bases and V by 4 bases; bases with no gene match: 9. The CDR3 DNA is TGCAGCGTTGGAAGAGGACAGGGCTATACAGATACGCAGTATTTT. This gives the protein CSVGRGQGYTDTQYF.

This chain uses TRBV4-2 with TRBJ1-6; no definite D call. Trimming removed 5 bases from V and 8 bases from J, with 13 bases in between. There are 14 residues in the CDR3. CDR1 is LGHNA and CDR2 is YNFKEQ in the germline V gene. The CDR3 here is CASSSRGEDSPLHF. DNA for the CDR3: TGTGCCAGCAGCTCCCGGGGTGAGGATTCACCCCTCCACTTT.

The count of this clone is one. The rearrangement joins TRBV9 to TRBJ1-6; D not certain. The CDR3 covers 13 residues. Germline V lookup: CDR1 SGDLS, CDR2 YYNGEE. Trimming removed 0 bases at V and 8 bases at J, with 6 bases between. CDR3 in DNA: TGTGCCAGCAGCGTAGCCGAGGATTCACCCCTCCACTTT. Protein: CASSVAEDSPLHF. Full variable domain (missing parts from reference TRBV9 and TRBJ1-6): DSGVTQTPKHLITATGQRVTLRCSPRSGDLSVYWYQQSLDQGLQFLIQYYNGEERAKGNILERFSAQQFPDLHSELNLSSLELGDSALYFCASSVAEDSPLHFGNGTRLTVT.

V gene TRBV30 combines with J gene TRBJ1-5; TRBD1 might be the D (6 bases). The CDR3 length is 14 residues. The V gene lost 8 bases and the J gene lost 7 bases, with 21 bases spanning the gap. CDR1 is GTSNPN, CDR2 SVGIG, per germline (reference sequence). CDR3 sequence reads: CAGGGGSIYQPQHF. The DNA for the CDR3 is TGTGCCGGCGGAGGGGGATCAATATACCAGCCCCAGCATTTT.

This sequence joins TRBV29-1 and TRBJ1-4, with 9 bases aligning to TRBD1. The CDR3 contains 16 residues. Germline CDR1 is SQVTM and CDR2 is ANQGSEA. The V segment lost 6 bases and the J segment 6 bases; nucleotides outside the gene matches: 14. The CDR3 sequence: CSVAGTGISFDEKLFF. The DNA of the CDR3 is TGCAGCGTGGCCGGGACAGGGATTTCTTTCGATGAAAAACTGTTTTTT. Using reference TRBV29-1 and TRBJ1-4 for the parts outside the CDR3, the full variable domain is SAVISQKPSRDICQRGTSLTIQCQVDSQVTMMFWYRQQPGQSLTLIATANQGSEATYESGFVIDKFPISRPNLTFSTLTVSNMSPEDSSIYLCSVAGTGISFDEKLFFGSGTQLSVL.

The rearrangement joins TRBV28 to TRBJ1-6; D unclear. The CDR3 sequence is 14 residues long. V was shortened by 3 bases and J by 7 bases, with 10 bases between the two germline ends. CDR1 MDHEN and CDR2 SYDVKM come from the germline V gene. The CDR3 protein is CASSFRTENSPLHF. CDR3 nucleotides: TGTGCCAGCAGTTTTCGGACGGAAAATTCACCCCTCCACTTT. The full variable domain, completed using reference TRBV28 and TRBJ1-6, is DVKVTQSSRYLVKRTGEKVFLECVQDMDHENMFWYRQDPGLGLRLIYFSYDVKMKEKGDIPEGYSVSREKKERFSLILESASTNQTSMYLCASSFRTENSPLHFGNGTRLTVT.

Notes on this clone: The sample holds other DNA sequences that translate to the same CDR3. The CDR3 here is CASSVGGTDTQYF. In nucleotides, the CDR3 is TGTGCCAGCAGCGTAGGGGGCACAGATACGCAGTATTTT. The chain has TRBV9 and TRBJ2-3, with D unclear. V lost 0 bases to trimming and J lost 1 base, with 3 bases between them. CDR1 is SGDLS, CDR2 YYNGEE, per germline. The CDR3 runs 13 residues.

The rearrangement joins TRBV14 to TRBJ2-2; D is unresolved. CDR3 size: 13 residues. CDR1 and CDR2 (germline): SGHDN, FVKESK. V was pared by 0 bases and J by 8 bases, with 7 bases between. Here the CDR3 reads CASSQDRSGELFF. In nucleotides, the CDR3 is TGTGCCAGCAGCCAAGATCGGAGTGGGGAGCTGTTTTTT.

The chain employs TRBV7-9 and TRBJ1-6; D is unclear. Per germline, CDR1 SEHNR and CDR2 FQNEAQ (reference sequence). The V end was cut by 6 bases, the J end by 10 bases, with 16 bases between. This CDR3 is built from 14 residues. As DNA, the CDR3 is TGTGCCAGCAGGGGGAGGTTCCCGGCGTCACCCCTCCACTTT. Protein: CASRGRFPASPLHF.

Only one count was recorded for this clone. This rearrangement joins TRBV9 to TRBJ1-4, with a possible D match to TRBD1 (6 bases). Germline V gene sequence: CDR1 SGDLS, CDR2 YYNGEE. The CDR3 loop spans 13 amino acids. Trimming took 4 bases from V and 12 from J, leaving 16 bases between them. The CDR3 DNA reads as TGTGCCAGCAGCAACCCGAACAGGGCGGAACTGTTTTTT. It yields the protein CASSNPNRAELFF.

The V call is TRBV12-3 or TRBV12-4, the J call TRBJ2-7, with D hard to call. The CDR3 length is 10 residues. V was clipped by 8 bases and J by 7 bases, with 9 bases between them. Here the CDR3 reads CASGHGEQYF. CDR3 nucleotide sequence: TGTGCCAGCGGGCATGGGGAGCAGTACTTC.

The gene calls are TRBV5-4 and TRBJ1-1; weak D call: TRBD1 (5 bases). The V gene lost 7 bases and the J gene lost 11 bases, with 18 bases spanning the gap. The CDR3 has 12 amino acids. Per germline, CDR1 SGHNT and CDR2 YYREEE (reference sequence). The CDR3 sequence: CASGAGGVGAFF. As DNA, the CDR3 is TGTGCCAGCGGGGCAGGTGGGGTCGGGGCTTTCTTT.

This CDR3 is CASSFPGSRTDTQYF. Here the CDR3 DNA reads TGTGCCAGCAGCTTCCCAGGGAGTCGGACAGATACGCAGTATTTT. This chain joins TRBV7-8 and TRBJ2-3, with D possibly being TRBD1 or TRBD2 (5 bases each). The germline V gene encodes CDR1 SGHVS and CDR2 FQNEAQ. CDR3 size: 15 residues. Trimming took off 3 bases at V and 3 bases at J, with 13 bases between the two ends. Supplemented by reference TRBV7-8 and TRBJ2-3, the full variable domain reads GAGVSQSPRYKVAKRGQDVALRCDPISGHVSLFWYQQALGQGPEFLTYFQNEAQLDKSGLPSDRFFAERPEGSVSTLKIQRTQQEDSAVYLCASSFPGSRTDTQYFGPGTRLTVL.

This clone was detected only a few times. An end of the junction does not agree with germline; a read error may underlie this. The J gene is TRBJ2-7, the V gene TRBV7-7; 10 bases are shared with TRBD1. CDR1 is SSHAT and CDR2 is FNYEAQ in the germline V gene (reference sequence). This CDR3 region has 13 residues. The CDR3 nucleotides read TGTGCTAGCAGCTTGGGGACAGGGGACGAGCAGTACTTC. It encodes CASSLGTGDEQYF.

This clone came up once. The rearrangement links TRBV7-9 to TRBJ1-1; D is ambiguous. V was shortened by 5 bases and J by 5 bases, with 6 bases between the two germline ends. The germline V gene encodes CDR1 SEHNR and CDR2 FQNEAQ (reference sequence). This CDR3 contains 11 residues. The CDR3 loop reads CASSRFTEAFF. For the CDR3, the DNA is TGTGCCAGCAGCCGCTTTACTGAAGCTTTCTTT.

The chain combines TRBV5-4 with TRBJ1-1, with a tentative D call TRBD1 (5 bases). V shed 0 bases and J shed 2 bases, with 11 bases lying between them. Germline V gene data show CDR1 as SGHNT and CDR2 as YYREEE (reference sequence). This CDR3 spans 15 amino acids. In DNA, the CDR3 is TGTGCCAGCAGCTTGGATTTAAGGGGAAACACTGAAGCTTTCTTT. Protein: CASSLDLRGNTEAFF. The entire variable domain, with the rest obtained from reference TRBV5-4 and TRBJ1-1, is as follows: ETGVTQSPTHLIKTRGQQVTLRCSSQSGHNTVSWYQQALGQGPQFIFQYYREEENGRGNFPPRFSGLQFPNYSSELNVNALELDDSALYLCASSLDLRGNTEAFFGQGTRLTVV.

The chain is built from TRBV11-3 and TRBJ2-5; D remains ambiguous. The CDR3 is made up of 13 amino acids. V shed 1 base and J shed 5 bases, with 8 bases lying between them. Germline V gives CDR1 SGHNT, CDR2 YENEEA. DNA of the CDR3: TGTGCCAGCAGCTTAGGACGGTCGGAGACCCAGTACTTC. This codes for CASSLGRSETQYF.